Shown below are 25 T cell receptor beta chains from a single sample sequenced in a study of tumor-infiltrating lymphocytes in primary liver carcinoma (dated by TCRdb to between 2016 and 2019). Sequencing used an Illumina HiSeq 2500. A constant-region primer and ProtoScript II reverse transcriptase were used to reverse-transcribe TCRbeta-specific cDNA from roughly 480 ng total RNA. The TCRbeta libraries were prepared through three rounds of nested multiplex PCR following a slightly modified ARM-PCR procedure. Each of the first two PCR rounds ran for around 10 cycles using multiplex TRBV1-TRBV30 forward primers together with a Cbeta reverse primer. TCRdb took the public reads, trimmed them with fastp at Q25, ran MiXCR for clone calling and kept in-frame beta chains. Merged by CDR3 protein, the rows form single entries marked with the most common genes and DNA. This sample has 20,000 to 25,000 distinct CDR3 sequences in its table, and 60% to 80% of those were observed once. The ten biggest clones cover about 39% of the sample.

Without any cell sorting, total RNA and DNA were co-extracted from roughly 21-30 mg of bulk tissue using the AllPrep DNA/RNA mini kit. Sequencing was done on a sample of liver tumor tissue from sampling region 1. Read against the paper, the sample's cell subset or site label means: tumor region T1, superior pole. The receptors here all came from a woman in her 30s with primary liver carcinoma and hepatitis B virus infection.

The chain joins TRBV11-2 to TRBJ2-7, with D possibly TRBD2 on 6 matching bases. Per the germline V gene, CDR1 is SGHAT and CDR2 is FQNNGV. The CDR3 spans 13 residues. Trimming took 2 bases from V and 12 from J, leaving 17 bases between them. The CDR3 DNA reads TGTGCCAGCAGCTTAAATGAGCTAGCGTCGAGGTACTTC. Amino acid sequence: CASSLNELASRYF.

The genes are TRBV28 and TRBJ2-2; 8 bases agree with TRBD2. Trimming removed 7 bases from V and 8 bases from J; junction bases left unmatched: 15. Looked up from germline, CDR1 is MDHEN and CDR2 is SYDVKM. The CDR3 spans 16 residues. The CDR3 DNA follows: TGTGCCAGCACCTGGGAGGGACTAGTGTTAACAGGGGAGCTGTTTTTT. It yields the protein CASTWEGLVLTGELFF.

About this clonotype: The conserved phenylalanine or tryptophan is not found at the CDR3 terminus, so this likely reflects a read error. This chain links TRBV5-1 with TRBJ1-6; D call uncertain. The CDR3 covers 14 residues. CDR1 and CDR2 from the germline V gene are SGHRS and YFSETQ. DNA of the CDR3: TGCGCCAGCAACTTGACCGAAGCGAATTCACCCCTCCACTTA. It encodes CASNLTEANSPLHL.

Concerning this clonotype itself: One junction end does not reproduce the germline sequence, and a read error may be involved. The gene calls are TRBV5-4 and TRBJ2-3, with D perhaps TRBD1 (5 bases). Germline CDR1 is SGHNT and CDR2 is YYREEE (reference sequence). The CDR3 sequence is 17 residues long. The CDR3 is CASSVDGHPPPTGTRYF. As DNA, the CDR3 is TGTGCCAGCAGCGTAGATGGACACCCTCCACCCACAGGTACGCGGTATTTT. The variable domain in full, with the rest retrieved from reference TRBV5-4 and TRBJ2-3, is ETGVTQSPTHLIKTRGQQVTLRCSSQSGHNTVSWYQQALGQGPQFIFQYYREEENGRGNFPPRFSGLQFPNYSSELNVNALELDDSALYLCASSVDGHPPPTGTRYFGPGTRLTVL.

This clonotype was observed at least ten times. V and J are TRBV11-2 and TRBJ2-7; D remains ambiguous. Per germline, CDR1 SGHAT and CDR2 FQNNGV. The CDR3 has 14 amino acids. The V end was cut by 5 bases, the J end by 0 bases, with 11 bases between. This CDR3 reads CASSVDTASYEQYF. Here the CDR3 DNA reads TGTGCCAGCAGCGTTGACACTGCCTCCTACGAGCAGTACTTC.

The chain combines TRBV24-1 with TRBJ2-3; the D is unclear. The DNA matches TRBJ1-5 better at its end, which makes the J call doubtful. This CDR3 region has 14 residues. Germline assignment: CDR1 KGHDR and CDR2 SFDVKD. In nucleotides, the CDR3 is TGTGCCACCAGTGGTGCTATCGGGATGGTGACGCAGCATTTT. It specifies CATSGAIGMVTQHF.

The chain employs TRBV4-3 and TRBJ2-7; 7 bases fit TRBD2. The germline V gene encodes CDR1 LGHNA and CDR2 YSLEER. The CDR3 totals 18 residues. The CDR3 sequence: CTNSLAVTGGHISYEQYF. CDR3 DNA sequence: TGCACCAACAGCCTAGCTGTGACGGGGGGTCACATTAGCTACGAGCAGTACTTC.

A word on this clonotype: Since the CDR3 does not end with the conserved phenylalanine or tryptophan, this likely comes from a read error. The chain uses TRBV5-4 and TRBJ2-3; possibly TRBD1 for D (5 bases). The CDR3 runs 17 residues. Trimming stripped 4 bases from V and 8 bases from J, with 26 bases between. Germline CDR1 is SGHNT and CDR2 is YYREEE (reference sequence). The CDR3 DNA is TGTGCCAGCAGCGTAGACGGACACCCTCCACCCACAAGTACGCAGTATTTA. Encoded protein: CASSVDGHPPPTSTQYL.

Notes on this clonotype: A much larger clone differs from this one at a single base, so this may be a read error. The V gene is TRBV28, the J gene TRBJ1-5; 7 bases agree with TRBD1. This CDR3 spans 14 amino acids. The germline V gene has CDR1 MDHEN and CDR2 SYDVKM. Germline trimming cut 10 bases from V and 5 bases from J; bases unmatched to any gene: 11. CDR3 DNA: TGTGCCAACGGTTTAACACAGGGGTATCAGCCCCAGCATTTT. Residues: CANGLTQGYQPQHF.

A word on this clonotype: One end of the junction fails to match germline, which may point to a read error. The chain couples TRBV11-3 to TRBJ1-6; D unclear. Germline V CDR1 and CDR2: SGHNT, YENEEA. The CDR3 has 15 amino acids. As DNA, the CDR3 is TGTGCCAGCAGCTTTAAGTGGTGCTATAATTCACCTCTCCAGTTT. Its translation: CASSFKWCYNSPLQF.

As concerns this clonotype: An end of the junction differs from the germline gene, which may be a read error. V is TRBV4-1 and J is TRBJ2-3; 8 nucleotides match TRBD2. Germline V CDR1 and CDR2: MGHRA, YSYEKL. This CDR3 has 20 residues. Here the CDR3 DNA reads TGTGCCAGCAGCCCGCAACATGGGGGTTCTATACTAGCGGGCACAGATACGCAGTATTTT. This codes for CASSPQHGGSILAGTDTQYF.

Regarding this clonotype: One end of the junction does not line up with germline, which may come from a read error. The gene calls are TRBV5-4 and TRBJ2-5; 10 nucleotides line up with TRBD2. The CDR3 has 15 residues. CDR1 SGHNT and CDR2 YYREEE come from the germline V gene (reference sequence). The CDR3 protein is CASSLMASGRETQCF. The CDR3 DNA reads TGTGCCAGCAGCTTGATGGCTAGCGGGAGAGAGACACAGTGCTTC.

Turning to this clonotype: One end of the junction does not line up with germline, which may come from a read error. CDR3: CASSLVVLARTGELFF. DNA for the CDR3: TGCGCTAGCAGCTTAGTGGTGCTAGCGCGAACCGGGGAGCTGTTTTTT. The V and J genes are TRBV11-2 and TRBJ2-2, with D possibly being TRBD2 (6 bases). The CDR3 sequence is 16 residues long. Germline V gene lookup returns CDR1 SGHAT and CDR2 FQNNGV.

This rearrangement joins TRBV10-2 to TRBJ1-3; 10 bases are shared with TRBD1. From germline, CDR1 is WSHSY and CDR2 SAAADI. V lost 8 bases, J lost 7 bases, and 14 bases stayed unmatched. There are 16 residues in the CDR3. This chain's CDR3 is CASGLAPRTGGNTIYF. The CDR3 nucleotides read TGCGCCAGCGGTCTTGCCCCCAGGACAGGGGGGAACACCATATATTTT.

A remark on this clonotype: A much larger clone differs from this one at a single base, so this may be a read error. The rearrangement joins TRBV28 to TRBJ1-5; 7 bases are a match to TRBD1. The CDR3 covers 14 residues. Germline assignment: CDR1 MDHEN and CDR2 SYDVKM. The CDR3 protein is CVSSLTQGYQRQHF. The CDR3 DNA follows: TGTGTCAGCAGTTTAACACAGGGGTATCAGCGCCAGCATTTT.

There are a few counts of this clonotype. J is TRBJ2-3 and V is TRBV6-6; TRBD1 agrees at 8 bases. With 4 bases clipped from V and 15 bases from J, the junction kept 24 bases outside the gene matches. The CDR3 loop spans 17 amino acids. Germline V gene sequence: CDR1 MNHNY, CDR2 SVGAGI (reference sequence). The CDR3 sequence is CASSSTLDRGGQIGHYF. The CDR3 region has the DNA TGTGCCAGCAGTTCCACCTTAGACAGGGGAGGTCAGATAGGGCATTATTTT.

The DNA for the CDR3 is TGCAGTGCCGGTCGGAACTACCAAGAGACCCAGTACTTC. Translating it yields CSAGRNYQETQYF. The chain carries TRBV20-1 and TRBJ2-5; D uncertain. Germline loops: CDR1 DFQATT, CDR2 SNEGSKA (reference sequence). This CDR3 comprises 13 residues. Trimming left V 6 bases short and J 0 bases short, with 11 bases between.

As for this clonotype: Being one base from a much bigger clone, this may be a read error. DNA of the CDR3: TGCAGCGGTAGACTAGACGGAGAGACCCAGCACTTC. Translating it yields CSGRLDGETQHF. The chain couples TRBV29-1 to TRBJ2-5; TRBD2 is a possible D gene (6 bases). CDR3 size: 12 residues. The germline V gene encodes CDR1 SQVTM and CDR2 ANQGSEA.

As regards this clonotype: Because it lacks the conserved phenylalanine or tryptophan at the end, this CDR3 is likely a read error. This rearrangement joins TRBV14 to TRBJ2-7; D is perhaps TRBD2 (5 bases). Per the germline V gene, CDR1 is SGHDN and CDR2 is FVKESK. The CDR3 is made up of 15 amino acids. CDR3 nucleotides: TGTGCCAGTAGCCAGGCGGCGGGTACTGACTACGAGCAGTACTCC. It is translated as CASSQAAGTDYEQYS.

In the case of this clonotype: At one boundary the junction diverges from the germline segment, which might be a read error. CDR3 DNA sequence: TGTGCCATCAGTGAGTCGGCTACCAGACATGAGACCCGGCACTTC. Its protein product is CAISESATRHETRHF. The V call is TRBV10-3, the J call TRBJ2-5; D unclear. This CDR3 comprises 15 residues. The V gene's germline CDR1 is ENHRY and CDR2 SYGVKD.

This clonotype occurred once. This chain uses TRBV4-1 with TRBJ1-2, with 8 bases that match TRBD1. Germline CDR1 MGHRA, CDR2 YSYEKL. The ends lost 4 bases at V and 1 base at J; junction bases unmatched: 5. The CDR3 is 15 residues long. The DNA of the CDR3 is TGCGCCAGCAGCCCAGGGGGCGCTTATAACTATGGCTACACCTTC. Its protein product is CASSPGGAYNYGYTF.

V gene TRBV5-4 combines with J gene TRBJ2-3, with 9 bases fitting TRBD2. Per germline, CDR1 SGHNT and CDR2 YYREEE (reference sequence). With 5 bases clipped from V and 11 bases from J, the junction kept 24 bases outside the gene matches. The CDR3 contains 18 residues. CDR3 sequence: CASSNPAASGTQSNMQYF. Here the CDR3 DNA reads TGTGCCAGCAGTAACCCGGCGGCTAGCGGGACTCAGTCAAATATGCAGTATTTT.

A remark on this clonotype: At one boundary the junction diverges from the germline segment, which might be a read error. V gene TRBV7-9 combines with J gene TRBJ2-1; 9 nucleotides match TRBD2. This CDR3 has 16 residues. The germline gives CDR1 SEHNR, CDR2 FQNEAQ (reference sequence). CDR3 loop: CTSSLGTSRARNEQFF. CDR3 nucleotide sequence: TGTACCAGCAGCTTAGGGACTAGCAGAGCTAGGAATGAGCAGTTCTTC.

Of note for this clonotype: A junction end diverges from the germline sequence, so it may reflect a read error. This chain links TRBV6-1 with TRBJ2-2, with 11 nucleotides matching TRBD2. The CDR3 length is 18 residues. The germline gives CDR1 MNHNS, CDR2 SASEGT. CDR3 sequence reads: CASSEALAGAASTGELFF. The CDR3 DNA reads TGTGCTAGCAGCGAGGCACTAGCGGGAGCCGCGAGCACCGGGGAGCTGTTTTTT.

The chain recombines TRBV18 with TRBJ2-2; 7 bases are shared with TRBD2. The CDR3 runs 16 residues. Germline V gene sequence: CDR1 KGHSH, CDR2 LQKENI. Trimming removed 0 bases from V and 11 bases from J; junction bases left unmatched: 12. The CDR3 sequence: CASSPPAGAQTGELFF. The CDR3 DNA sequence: TGTGCCAGCTCACCACCGGCGGGAGCTCAAACGGGAGAGCTGTTTTTT. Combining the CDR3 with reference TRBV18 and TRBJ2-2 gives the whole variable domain NAGVMQNPRHLVRRRGQEARLRCSPMKGHSHVYWYRQLPEEGLKFMVYLQKENIIDESGMPKERFSAEFPKEGPSILRIQQVVRGDSAAYFCASSPPAGAQTGELFFGEGSRLTVL.